Below, 32 T cell receptor beta chains from the same sample are listed, as sequenced in a study of blood T cell repertoires in COVID-19. Generated by immunoSEQ multiplex PCR, the TCRdb table keeps only in-frame clones and is missing some. The sample has approximately 120,000 clones; just over 75% are singletons. The sequenced sample consisted of peripheral blood. Every receptor here comes from a human donor in a cohort sampled during active COVID-19.

The chain uses TRBV5-6 and TRBJ2-3, with TRBD2 matching 8 bases. V lost 2 bases, J lost 6 bases, and 11 bases stayed unmatched. The CDR3 contains 16 residues. Per germline, CDR1 SGHDT and CDR2 YYEEEE. The DNA of the CDR3 is TGTGCCAGCAGCTTCCCCCGGAACGGGGGGGTCGATACGCAGTATTTT. Amino acids: CASSFPRNGGVDTQYF.

The chain carries TRBV29-1 and TRBJ1-2; no firm D call. CDR1 SQVTM and CDR2 ANQGSEA come from the germline V gene. This CDR3 has 12 residues. V lost 7 bases and J lost 0, with 9 bases in between. The CDR3 sequence: CSAEASNYGYTF. CDR3 DNA: TGCAGCGCAGAGGCCTCTAACTATGGCTACACCTTC.

This clone was seen just once. CDR3 sequence: CASSPNSHSGNTIYF. CDR3 coding DNA: TGTGCCAGCAGCCCTAACAGCCACTCTGGAAACACCATATATTTT. The chain uses TRBV3-1 (or the pseudogene TRBV3-2) and TRBJ1-3; D remains ambiguous. This CDR3 has 15 amino acids. Germline V lookup: CDR1 LGHDT, CDR2 YNNKEL (reference sequence). Trimming removed 4 bases from V and 0 bases from J, with 10 bases in between.

The genes are TRBV15 and TRBJ2-5; D perhaps matches TRBD1 (5 bases). CDR1 LNHNV and CDR2 YYDKDF come from the germline V gene (reference sequence). The CDR3 sequence is 14 residues long. V dropped 6 bases and J dropped 5 bases, with 16 bases sitting between them. For the CDR3, the DNA is TGTGCCACCAGTCAGGGAAGGGTGCGTGAGACCCAGTACTTC. Protein sequence: CATSQGRVRETQYF.

CDR3 in DNA: TGTGCCAGCACTAAGGGGGGGGAAGCTTTCTTT. Translation: CASTKGGEAFF. The genes are TRBV19 and TRBJ1-1; possible D gene TRBD1, 6 bases. The germline gives CDR1 LNHDA, CDR2 SQIVND (reference sequence). This CDR3 region has 11 residues. Between the trimmed V and J ends, which lost 9 bases and 8 bases, there was a span of 13 bases. The whole variable domain, filled in from reference TRBV19 and TRBJ1-1, reads DGGITQSPKYLFRKEGQNVTLSCEQNLNHDAMYWYRQDPGQGLRLIYYSQIVNDFQKGDIAEGYSVSREKKESFPLTVTSAQKNPTAFYLCASTKGGEAFFGQGTRLTVV.

This clone was seen a single time. This chain connects TRBV13 to TRBJ2-7; possibly TRBD2 for D (5 bases). The germline CDR1 and CDR2 sequences are PRHDT and FYEKMQ (reference sequence). V lost 4 bases and J lost 7, with 8 bases in between. This CDR3 is 11 amino acids long. CDR3 in amino acids: CASSSGLEQYF. The DNA of the CDR3 is TGTGCCAGCAGCTCCGGACTGGAGCAGTACTTC. Full variable domain (missing parts from reference TRBV13 and TRBJ2-7): AAGVIQSPRHLIKEKRETATLKCYPIPRHDTVYWYQQGPGQDPQFLISFYEKMQSDKGSIPDRFSAQQFSDYHSELNMSSLELGDSALYFCASSSGLEQYFGPGTRLTVT.

V is TRBV27 and J is TRBJ1-4; D ambiguous. CDR1 MNHEY and CDR2 SMNVEV come from the germline V gene (reference sequence). The CDR3 covers 14 residues. Trimming pared 4 bases from V and 3 bases from J, leaving 9 bases between. Here the CDR3 reads CASSWGASNEKLFF. For the CDR3, the DNA is TGTGCCAGCAGTTGGGGAGCTTCTAATGAAAAACTGTTTTTT.

The chain has TRBV5-6 and TRBJ1-6, with TRBD1 identical over 8 bases. After removal of 4 bases from V and 11 bases from J, the junction contained 8 bases not matched to a gene. This CDR3 region has 14 residues. CDR1 is SGHDT, CDR2 YYEEEE, per germline. CDR3 sequence (DNA): TGTGCCAGCAGCCGGCGGGACAGGTCACCACCCCTCCACTTT. This translates into CASSRRDRSPPLHF.

CDR3 in DNA: TGCGCCAGCGGCTGGACTAGCGGGGGGGCCAATGAGCAGTTCTTC. Protein sequence: CASGWTSGGANEQFF. V usage is TRBV5-1 and J usage is TRBJ2-1, with 15 bases that match TRBD2. From germline, CDR1 is SGHRS and CDR2 YFSETQ. The J segment lost 6 bases and the V segment lost 7 bases, leaving 5 bases of the junction unmatched. The CDR3 length is 15 residues.

V gene TRBV5-1 combines with J gene TRBJ2-4; a possible D gene is TRBD1 (6 bases). The germline V gene has CDR1 SGHRS and CDR2 YFSETQ. There are 14 residues in the CDR3. Trimming stripped 2 bases from V and 8 bases from J, with 14 bases between. This CDR3 reads CASSFEVPGDIQYF. The CDR3 coding sequence is TGCGCCAGCAGCTTCGAGGTGCCAGGGGACATTCAGTACTTC.

This rearrangement joins TRBV6-5 to TRBJ1-2; D perhaps matches TRBD1 (6 bases). Trimming shortened V by 6 bases and J by 2 bases, and 16 bases separated the two germline ends. The V gene's germline CDR1 is MNHEY and CDR2 SVGAGI. The CDR3 loop spans 15 amino acids. CDR3 sequence reads: CASRRTAQGNYGYTF. The DNA for the CDR3 is TGTGCCAGCAGGCGTACGGCCCAGGGGAACTATGGCTACACCTTC.

This clone was detected only a few times. The gene calls are TRBV5-4 and TRBJ1-6, with D possibly TRBD1 on 6 matching bases. CDR1 is SGHNT, CDR2 YYREEE, per germline (reference sequence). Trimming left V 0 bases short and J 9 bases short, with 10 bases between. The CDR3 is made up of 14 amino acids. DNA of the CDR3: TGTGCCAGCAGCTTGGACAGGGCGGGTTCACCCCTCCACTTT. Its translation is CASSLDRAGSPLHF.

This clone is a singleton in its sample. The genes are TRBV5-8 and TRBJ1-1; D uncertain. V shed 6 bases and J shed 7 bases, with 16 bases lying between them. The CDR3 is made up of 13 amino acids. Per the germline V gene, CDR1 is SGHTS and CDR2 is YDEGEE. CDR3 nucleotides: TGTGCCAGCAACGCCGGAGGGAGACTTGAAGCTTTCTTT. Translating it yields CASNAGGRLEAFF.

V gene TRBV29-1 combines with J gene TRBJ2-1; weak D call: TRBD2 (6 bases). The germline V and J ends were trimmed by 3 bases and 0 bases, with 6 bases remaining between them. CDR3 size: 13 residues. From germline, CDR1 is SQVTM and CDR2 ANQGSEA. The CDR3 sequence is CSVEGGSYNEQFF. CDR3 sequence (DNA): TGCAGCGTTGAGGGGGGCTCCTACAATGAGCAGTTCTTC.

This chain uses TRBV6-5 with TRBJ1-5, with 8 bases matching TRBD1. The V gene end was trimmed by 6 bases and the J gene end by 4 bases; junction bases not matched to a gene: 8. The germline V gene encodes CDR1 MNHEY and CDR2 SVGAGI. The CDR3 runs 15 residues. The CDR3 DNA reads as TGTGCCAGCAGGGGACGAACAGGGGGGAATCAGCCCCAGCATTTT. Its protein is CASRGRTGGNQPQHF.

CDR3 in amino acids: CASSQSWPGENDGYTF. The CDR3 DNA reads as TGCGCCAGCAGTCAATCGTGGCCAGGGGAGAACGATGGCTACACCTTC. This rearrangement joins TRBV23-1 to TRBJ1-2, with D possibly being TRBD1 (6 bases). TRBV23-1 is noted as an ORF with a role that remains uncertain. This CDR3 has 16 residues. The germline V and J ends were trimmed by 0 bases and 6 bases, with 17 bases remaining between them.

This chain links TRBV5-4 with TRBJ2-6, with D unclear. Trimming stripped 2 bases from V and 0 bases from J, with 9 bases between. Germline V gene sequence: CDR1 SGHNT, CDR2 YYREEE (reference sequence). The CDR3 totals 16 residues. The CDR3 DNA reads as TGTGCCAGCAGCTTACAAAGAGGCTCTGGGGCCAACGTCCTGACTTTC. Translation gives CASSLQRGSGANVLTF.

CDR3 nucleotide sequence: TGTGCCTGGAATCCTCTGGGCCTTGAAGCTTTCTTT. Its protein product is CAWNPLGLEAFF. The chain has TRBV30 and TRBJ1-1; no clear D. Germline-derived CDR1 and CDR2 are GTSNPN and SVGIG (reference sequence). The CDR3 runs to 12 residues. Trimming cost V 4 bases and J 7 bases, with 13 bases left between them.

The gene calls are TRBV7-8 and TRBJ1-5, with D perhaps matching TRBD1 (6 bases). The CDR3 runs 16 residues. Trimming shortened V by 1 base and J by 2 bases, and 12 bases separated the two germline ends. The V gene's germline CDR1 is SGHVS and CDR2 FQNEAQ. CDR3 amino acids: CASSLEAGEGNQPQHF. CDR3 in DNA: TGTGCCAGCAGCTTAGAGGCAGGGGAAGGCAATCAGCCCCAGCATTTT.

The chain is built from TRBV18 and TRBJ1-1, with 7 bases fitting TRBD1. The CDR3 totals 16 residues. Germline loops: CDR1 KGHSH, CDR2 LQKENI. With 3 bases clipped from V and 1 base from J, the junction kept 8 bases outside the gene matches. The CDR3 sequence: CASSPTEGGANTEAFF. In DNA form, the CDR3 reads TGTGCCAGCTCACCGACGGAAGGGGGCGCGAACACTGAAGCTTTCTTT.

The gene calls are TRBV27 and TRBJ2-5; perhaps TRBD1 as D (6 bases). Germline values: CDR1 MNHEY, CDR2 SMNVEV (reference sequence). V lost 5 bases and J 2 bases, leaving 15 bases between the germline ends. The CDR3 runs 15 residues. The CDR3 protein is CASSPGQGGQETQYF. CDR3 DNA: TGTGCCAGCAGTCCCGGTCAAGGGGGTCAAGAGACCCAGTACTTC.

The chain is built from TRBV6-5 and TRBJ2-3; 12 positions agree with TRBD1. Unmatched junction bases numbered 9, after V lost 4 bases and J lost 7 bases. The CDR3 has 16 residues. Germline V lookup: CDR1 MNHEY, CDR2 SVGAGI. The CDR3: CASSFAGTGGGNTQYF. CDR3 bases: TGTGCCAGCAGTTTCGCCGGGACAGGGGGCGGAAATACGCAGTATTTT.

V is TRBV6-4 and J is TRBJ1-2, with D perhaps matching TRBD1 (6 bases). The CDR3 has 15 amino acids. Germline V gene lookup returns CDR1 MRHNA and CDR2 SNTAGT. V was trimmed by 6 bases and J by 2 bases, leaving 16 bases between them. CDR3 nucleotides: TGTGCCAGCAGGAAGGAACCAACAGGGAACTATGGCTACACCTTC. It yields the protein CASRKEPTGNYGYTF.

The chain recombines TRBV11-2 with TRBJ2-3, with a possible D match to TRBD1 (5 bases). Germline V gene sequence: CDR1 SGHAT, CDR2 FQNNGV. V gave up 3 bases and J gave up 4 bases, with 5 bases separating them. The CDR3 length is 12 residues. CDR3 residues: CASSLTADTQYF. The CDR3 nucleotides read TGTGCCAGCAGCTTGACAGCAGATACGCAGTATTTT.

The rearrangement uses TRBV2 and TRBJ1-2; the match to TRBD1 covers 10 bases. Unmatched junction bases numbered 0, after V lost 6 bases and J lost 5 bases. The CDR3 is 12 amino acids. Germline V gene lookup returns CDR1 SNHLY and CDR2 FYNNEI. The CDR3 DNA follows: TGTGCCAGCAGGGGACAGGGGTATGGCTACACCTTC. Protein sequence: CASRGQGYGYTF.

This clone was observed a handful of times. The chain joins TRBV4-2 to TRBJ2-7; 10 bases map to TRBD2. J gave up 2 bases and V 3 bases, and 7 bases lay outside the gene matches. Germline lookup yields CDR1 LGHNA and CDR2 YNFKEQ. This CDR3 has 16 amino acids. The CDR3 region has the DNA TGTGCCAGCAGCCAGGAAACTAGCGGGGATGCCTACGAGCAGTACTTC. It specifies CASSQETSGDAYEQYF.

A few counts support this clone. The V call is TRBV5-1, the J call TRBJ2-1; 10 bases are shared with TRBD1. Per the germline V gene, CDR1 is SGHRS and CDR2 is YFSETQ. Unmatched junction bases numbered 7, after V lost 4 bases and J lost 6 bases. This CDR3 contains 15 residues. The CDR3 loop reads CASSKGQGRINEQFF. The CDR3 coding sequence is TGCGCCAGCAGCAAGGGACAGGGGAGAATCAATGAGCAGTTCTTC.

The chain couples TRBV5-4 to TRBJ2-3; 7 bases agree with TRBD2. This CDR3 is built from 16 residues. J was trimmed by 2 bases and V by 2 bases; bases with no gene match: 8. In germline, CDR1 is SGHNT, CDR2 YYREEE (reference sequence). The CDR3 sequence: CASSFGSGANTDTQYF. The CDR3 nucleotides are TGTGCCAGCAGCTTCGGAAGCGGGGCGAACACAGATACGCAGTATTTT.

The chain carries TRBV5-4 and TRBJ1-6; no firm D call. The CDR3 extends over 14 amino acids. V lost 1 base and J 6 bases, leaving 8 bases between the germline ends. Germline V gene sequence: CDR1 SGHNT, CDR2 YYREEE (reference sequence). The CDR3 DNA is TGTGCCAGCAGCTTGTCTGGGAGTAATTCACCCCTCCACTTT. Its translation: CASSLSGSNSPLHF. The full variable domain, rest sourced from reference TRBV5-4 and TRBJ1-6, is ETGVTQSPTHLIKTRGQQVTLRCSSQSGHNTVSWYQQALGQGPQFIFQYYREEENGRGNFPPRFSGLQFPNYSSELNVNALELDDSALYLCASSLSGSNSPLHFGNGTRLTVT.

The genes are TRBV7-9 and TRBJ2-7; 9 bases fit TRBD1. The CDR3 is 15 residues long. Germline CDR1 SEHNR, CDR2 FQNEAQ (reference sequence). Trimming removed 4 bases from V and 7 bases from J; junction bases left unmatched: 11. CDR3 protein: CASSSYRDRASEQYF. For the CDR3, the DNA is TGTGCCAGCAGCTCGTACCGGGACAGGGCGTCGGAGCAGTACTTC.

The rearrangement links TRBV7-6 to TRBJ2-2, with TRBD1 matching 12 bases. Germline V gene data show CDR1 as SGHVS and CDR2 as FNYEAQ. V gave up 5 bases and J gave up 8 bases; unmatched junction bases: 9. The CDR3 length is 16 residues. CDR3 in amino acids: CASSTFRDRGPGELFF. CDR3 DNA sequence: TGTGCCAGCAGCACGTTCCGGGACAGGGGGCCGGGGGAGCTGTTTTTT.

CDR3 DNA sequence: TGCGCCAGCAGCGCCGGGACAGGGGGCCCCGCAACTAATGAAAAACTGTTTTTT. Translated: CASSAGTGGPATNEKLFF. The J gene is TRBJ1-4, the V gene TRBV5-1, with 12 bases lining up with TRBD1. Looked up from germline, CDR1 is SGHRS and CDR2 is YFSETQ. Trimming removed 4 bases from V and 0 bases from J; junction bases left unmatched: 7. The CDR3 loop spans 18 amino acids.